These 10 T cell receptor beta chains were sequenced from one sample in a study of blood T cell repertoires in COVID-19 (dated by TCRdb to 2019 to 2021). Library construction relied on the immunoSEQ multiplex PCR assay. TCRdb retrieved this table from immuneACCESS and kept in-frame rearrangements only. Not all clones are present; in checked studies, unresolved V genes account for under half, and no reason is known for the remainder. For this sample there are 250,000 or so clones; about 86% appear just once. The top ten constitute over 1.2% of the sample. The sample comprised peripheral blood. The origin of the receptors is an elderly man with acute or convalescent COVID-19.

This clone was counted once. This chain uses TRBV25-1 with TRBJ1-2; D is uncertain. The CDR3 runs 12 residues. Germline CDR1 and CDR2: MGHDK and SYGVNS. V was trimmed by 8 bases and J by 7 bases, leaving 14 bases between them. The CDR3 bases are TGTGCCAGCTCTGGCGGTGTTGGTGGCTACACCTTC. Translated: CASSGGVGGYTF.

The chain recombines TRBV5-8 with TRBJ2-5, with a possible D match to TRBD2 (6 bases). There are 13 residues in the CDR3. The germline CDR1 and CDR2 sequences are SGHTS and YDEGEE. The germline V and J ends were trimmed by 5 bases and 2 bases, with 10 bases remaining between them. CDR3 in amino acids: CASRTSGQETQYF. The CDR3 DNA is TGTGCCAGCAGAACCAGCGGGCAAGAGACCCAGTACTTC.

The chain is built from TRBV28 and TRBJ2-1; 12 positions agree with TRBD2. Germline V lookup: CDR1 MDHEN, CDR2 SYDVKM. The CDR3 sequence is 16 residues long. The V gene end was trimmed by 6 bases and the J gene end by 6 bases; junction bases not matched to a gene: 9. The chain's CDR3 is CASSSRTSGTFNEQFF. In nucleotides, the CDR3 is TGTGCCAGCAGCTCCCGGACTAGCGGGACCTTCAATGAGCAGTTCTTC.

This rearrangement joins TRBV6-2 or TRBV6-3 to TRBJ1-4, with a possible D match to TRBD1 (5 bases). V gave up 5 bases and J gave up 5 bases, with 12 bases separating them. Germline CDR1 and CDR2: MNHEY and SVGEGT. The CDR3 is 14 amino acids. The CDR3 bases are TGTGCCAGCAGTACAGGCCTCCCCAATGAAAAACTGTTTTTT. It codes for CASSTGLPNEKLFF.

V gene TRBV6-2 or TRBV6-3 combines with J gene TRBJ1-1; 7 bases fit TRBD1. V shed 5 bases, J shed 4 bases, and the junction held 10 bases outside the gene matches. Germline loops: CDR1 MNHEY, CDR2 SVGEGT. CDR3 length equals 15 residues. CDR3 amino acids: CASSTDRAVITEAFF. The DNA of the CDR3 is TGTGCCAGCAGTACAGACAGGGCGGTGATCACTGAAGCTTTCTTT.

This chain connects TRBV28 to TRBJ1-6, with D perhaps matching TRBD1 (6 bases). This CDR3 comprises 13 residues. Trimming stripped 8 bases from V and 3 bases from J, with 8 bases between. CDR1 is MDHEN, CDR2 SYDVKM, per germline. CDR3 sequence (DNA): TGTGCCAGCGGGGGCTTCTATAATTCACCCCTCCACTTT. This encodes CASGGFYNSPLHF. Full variable domain (missing parts from reference TRBV28 and TRBJ1-6): DVKVTQSSRYLVKRTGEKVFLECVQDMDHENMFWYRQDPGLGLRLIYFSYDVKMKEKGDIPEGYSVSREKKERFSLILESASTNQTSMYLCASGGFYNSPLHFGNGTRLTVT.

The chain has TRBV7-6 and TRBJ1-6, with D maybe TRBD1 (5 bases). The V gene's germline CDR1 is SGHVS and CDR2 FNYEAQ. The CDR3 length is 21 residues. V lost 0 bases and J 0 bases, leaving 21 bases between the germline ends. The CDR3 bases are TGTGCCAGCAGCTTAGCCCCAATTTGGGACTATGCTAGCTCCTATAATTCACCCCTCCACTTT. Translation: CASSLAPIWDYASSYNSPLHF.

This clone was found once. The chain has TRBV3-1 (or the pseudogene TRBV3-2) and TRBJ2-3; 8 nucleotides line up with TRBD2. This CDR3 comprises 16 residues. Germline CDR1 LGHDT, CDR2 YNNKEL (reference sequence). The V and J ends lost 3 bases and 2 bases, in that order; junction bases with no gene match: 7. The CDR3 is CASSHNERETTDTQYF. CDR3 sequence (DNA): TGTGCCAGCAGCCACAACGAGCGGGAGACCACAGATACGCAGTATTTT.

The chain is built from TRBV15 and TRBJ1-4, with D unresolved. The CDR3 sequence is 15 residues long. Germline V gene data show CDR1 as LNHNV and CDR2 as YYDKDF (reference sequence). V gave up 5 bases and J gave up 1 base, with 11 bases separating them. CDR3 sequence: CATSGSPITNEKLFF. The DNA for the CDR3 is TGTGCCACCAGCGGCTCACCGATAACTAATGAAAAACTGTTTTTT. The full variable domain, with the rest looked up from reference TRBV15 and TRBJ1-4, is DAMVIQNPRYQVTQFGKPVTLSCSQTLNHNVMYWYQQKSSQAPKLLFHYYDKDFNNEADTPDNFQSRRPNTSFCFLDIRSPGLGDTAMYLCATSGSPITNEKLFFGSGTQLSVL.

The chain employs TRBV9 and TRBJ2-5, with 7 bases lining up with TRBD2. V was clipped by 3 bases and J by 4 bases; unmatched bases: 6. CDR3 length: 14 residues. Germline V gene lookup returns CDR1 SGDLS and CDR2 YYNGEE. This chain's CDR3 is CASSAGGGRETQYF. CDR3 bases: TGTGCCAGCAGCGCCGGGGGAGGGAGAGAGACCCAGTACTTC.